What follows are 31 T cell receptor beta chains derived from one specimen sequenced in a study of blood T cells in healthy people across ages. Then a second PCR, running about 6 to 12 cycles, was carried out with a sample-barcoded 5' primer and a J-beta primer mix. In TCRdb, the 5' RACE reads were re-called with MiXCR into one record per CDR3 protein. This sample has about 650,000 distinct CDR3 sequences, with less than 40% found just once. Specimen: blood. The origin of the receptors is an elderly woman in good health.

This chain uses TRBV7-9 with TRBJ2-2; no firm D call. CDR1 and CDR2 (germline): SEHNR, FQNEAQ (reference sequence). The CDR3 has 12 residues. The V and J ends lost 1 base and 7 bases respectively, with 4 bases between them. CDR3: CASSLGNGELFF. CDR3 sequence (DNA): TGTGCCAGCAGCTTAGGGAACGGGGAGCTGTTTTTT.

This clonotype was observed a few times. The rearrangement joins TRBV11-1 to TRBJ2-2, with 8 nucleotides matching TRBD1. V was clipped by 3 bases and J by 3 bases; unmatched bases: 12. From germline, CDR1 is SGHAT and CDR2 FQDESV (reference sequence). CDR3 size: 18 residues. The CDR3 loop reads CASSFPTGVTGDTGELFF. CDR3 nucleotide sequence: TGTGCCAGCAGCTTTCCGACCGGAGTGACAGGGGACACCGGGGAGCTGTTTTTT.

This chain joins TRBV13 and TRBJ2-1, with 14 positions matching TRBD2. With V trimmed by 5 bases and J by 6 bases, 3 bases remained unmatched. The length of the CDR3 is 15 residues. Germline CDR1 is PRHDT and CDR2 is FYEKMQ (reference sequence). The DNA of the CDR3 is TGTGCCAGCAGCCCTGGGACTAGCGGGAGCAATGAGCAGTTCTTC. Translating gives CASSPGTSGSNEQFF. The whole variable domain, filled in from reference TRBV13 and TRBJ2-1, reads AAGVIQSPRHLIKEKRETATLKCYPIPRHDTVYWYQQGPGQDPQFLISFYEKMQSDKGSIPDRFSAQQFSDYHSELNMSSLELGDSALYFCASSPGTSGSNEQFFGPGTRLTVL.

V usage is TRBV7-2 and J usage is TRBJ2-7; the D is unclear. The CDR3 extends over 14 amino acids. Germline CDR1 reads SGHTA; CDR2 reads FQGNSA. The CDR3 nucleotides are TGCGCCAGCAGCCGGCCTCTAAGATTCGACGAGCAGTACGTC. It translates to CASSRPLRFDEQYV.

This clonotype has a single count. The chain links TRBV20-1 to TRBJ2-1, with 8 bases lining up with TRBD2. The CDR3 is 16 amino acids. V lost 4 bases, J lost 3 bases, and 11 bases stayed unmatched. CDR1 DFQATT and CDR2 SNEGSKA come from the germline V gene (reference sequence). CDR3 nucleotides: TGCAGTGCTACCGGGAGGGCGGGGAGATACTACAATGAGCAGTTCTTC. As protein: CSATGRAGRYYNEQFF.

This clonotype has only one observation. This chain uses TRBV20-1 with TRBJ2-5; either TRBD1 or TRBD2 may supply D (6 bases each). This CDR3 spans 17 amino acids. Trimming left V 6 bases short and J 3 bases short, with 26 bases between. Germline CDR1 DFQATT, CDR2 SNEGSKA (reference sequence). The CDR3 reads CSALVPRGTWGEETQYF. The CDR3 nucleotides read TGCAGTGCCCTAGTGCCCAGGGGAACGTGGGGGGAAGAGACCCAGTACTTC.

As DNA, the CDR3 is TGTGCCAGCAGTTTAAGGGGGGGTGATGGCTACACCTTC. Its protein product is CASSLRGGDGYTF. The rearrangement uses TRBV12-3 or TRBV12-4 and TRBJ1-2; D perhaps matches TRBD1 (6 bases). V was cut by 2 bases and J by 6 bases, with 10 bases left in between. The CDR3 totals 13 residues.

The CDR3 protein is CSVSYSNTEAFF. CDR3 sequence (DNA): TGCAGCGTTTCTTACTCTAACACTGAAGCTTTCTTT. This rearrangement joins TRBV29-1 to TRBJ1-1, with D unresolved. CDR3 length: 12 residues. Trimming removed 5 bases at V and 2 bases at J, with 9 bases between. The germline gives CDR1 SQVTM, CDR2 ANQGSEA.

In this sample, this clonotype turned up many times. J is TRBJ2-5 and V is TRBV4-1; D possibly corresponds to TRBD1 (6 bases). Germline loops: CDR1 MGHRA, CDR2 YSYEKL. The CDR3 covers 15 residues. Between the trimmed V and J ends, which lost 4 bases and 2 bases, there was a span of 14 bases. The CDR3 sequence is CASSRSSGQQETQYF. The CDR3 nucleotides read TGCGCCAGCAGCCGGAGCAGTGGACAGCAAGAGACCCAGTACTTC.

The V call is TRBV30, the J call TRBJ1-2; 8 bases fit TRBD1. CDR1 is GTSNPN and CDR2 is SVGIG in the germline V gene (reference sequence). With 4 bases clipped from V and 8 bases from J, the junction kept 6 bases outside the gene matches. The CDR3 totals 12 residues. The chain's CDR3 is CAWTQGAIGYTF. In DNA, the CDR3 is TGTGCCTGGACCCAGGGGGCGATAGGCTACACCTTC.

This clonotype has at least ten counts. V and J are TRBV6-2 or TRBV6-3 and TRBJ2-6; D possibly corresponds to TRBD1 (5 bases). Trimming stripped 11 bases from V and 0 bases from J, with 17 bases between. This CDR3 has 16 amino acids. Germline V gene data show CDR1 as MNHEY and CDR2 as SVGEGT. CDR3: CAVTQEGPSGANVLTF. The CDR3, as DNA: TGTGCCGTAACACAGGAAGGCCCCTCTGGGGCCAACGTCCTGACTTTC.

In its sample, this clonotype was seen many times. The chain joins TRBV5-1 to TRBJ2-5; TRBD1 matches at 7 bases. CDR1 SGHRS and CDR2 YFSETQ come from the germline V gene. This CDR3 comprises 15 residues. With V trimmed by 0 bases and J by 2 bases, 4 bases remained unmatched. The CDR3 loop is CASSLVGGLQETQYF. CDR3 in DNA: TGCGCCAGCAGCTTGGTAGGGGGCCTACAAGAGACCCAGTACTTC.

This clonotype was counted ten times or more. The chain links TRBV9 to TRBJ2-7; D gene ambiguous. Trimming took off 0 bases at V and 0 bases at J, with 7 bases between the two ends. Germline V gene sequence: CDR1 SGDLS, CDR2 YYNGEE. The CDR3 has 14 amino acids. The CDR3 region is CASSVGSTSYEQYF. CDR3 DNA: TGTGCCAGCAGCGTAGGAAGTACCTCCTACGAGCAGTACTTC. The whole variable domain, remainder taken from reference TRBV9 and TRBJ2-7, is DSGVTQTPKHLITATGQRVTLRCSPRSGDLSVYWYQQSLDQGLQFLIQYYNGEERAKGNILERFSAQQFPDLHSELNLSSLELGDSALYFCASSVGSTSYEQYFGPGTRLTVT.

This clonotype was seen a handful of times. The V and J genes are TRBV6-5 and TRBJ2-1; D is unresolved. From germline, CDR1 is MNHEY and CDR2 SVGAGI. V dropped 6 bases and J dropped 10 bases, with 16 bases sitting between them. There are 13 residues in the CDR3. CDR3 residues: CASSYTTAYEQFF. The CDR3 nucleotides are TGTGCCAGCAGCTACACAACGGCCTACGAGCAGTTCTTC.

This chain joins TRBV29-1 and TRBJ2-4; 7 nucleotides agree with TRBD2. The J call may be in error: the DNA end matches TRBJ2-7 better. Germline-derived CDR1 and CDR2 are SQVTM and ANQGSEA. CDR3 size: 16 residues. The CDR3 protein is CSVDNLRASGNYEQYF. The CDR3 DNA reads TGCAGCGTTGATAATTTGAGGGCTAGCGGCAACTACGAGCAGTACTTC.

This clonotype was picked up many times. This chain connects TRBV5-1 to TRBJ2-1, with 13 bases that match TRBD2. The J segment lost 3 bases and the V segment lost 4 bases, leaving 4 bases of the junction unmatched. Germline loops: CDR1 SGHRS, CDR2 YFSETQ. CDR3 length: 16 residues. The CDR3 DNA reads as TGCGCCAGCAGCATGACTAGCGGGGGGAACTACAATGAGCAGTTCTTC. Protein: CASSMTSGGNYNEQFF.

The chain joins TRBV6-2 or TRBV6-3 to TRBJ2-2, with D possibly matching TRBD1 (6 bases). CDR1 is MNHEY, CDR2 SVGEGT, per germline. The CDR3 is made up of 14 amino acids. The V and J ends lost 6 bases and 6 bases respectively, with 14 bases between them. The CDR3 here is CASRMQGSSGELFF. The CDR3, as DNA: TGTGCCAGCAGGATGCAGGGGTCCTCCGGGGAGCTGTTTTTT.

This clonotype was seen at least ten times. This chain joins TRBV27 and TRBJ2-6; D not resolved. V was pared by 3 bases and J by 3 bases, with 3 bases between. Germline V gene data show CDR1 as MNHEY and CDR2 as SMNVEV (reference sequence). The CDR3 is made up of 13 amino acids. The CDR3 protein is CASSLVGANVLTF. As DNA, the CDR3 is TGTGCCAGCAGTTTGGTTGGGGCCAACGTCCTGACTTTC. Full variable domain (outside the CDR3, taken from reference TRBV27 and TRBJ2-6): EAQVTQNPRYLITVTGKKLTVTCSQNMNHEYMSWYRQDPGLGLRQIYYSMNVEVTDKGDVPEGYKVSRKEKRNFPLILESPSPNQTSLYFCASSLVGANVLTFGAGSRLTVL.

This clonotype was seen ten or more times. CDR3 residues: CASSLHPRGTDTQYF. The CDR3 coding sequence is TGTGCCAGCAGCTTACACCCGAGGGGCACAGATACGCAGTATTTT. The chain couples TRBV7-2 to TRBJ2-3, with D perhaps matching TRBD2 (5 bases). The CDR3 is 15 residues long. Germline V gene data show CDR1 as SGHTA and CDR2 as FQGNSA. Trimming removed 2 bases at V and 1 base at J, with 10 bases between.

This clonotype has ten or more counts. The CDR3 is CASSQGTSGGPEETQYF. The CDR3 DNA reads as TGCGCCAGCAGCCAAGGGACTAGCGGGGGGCCGGAGGAGACCCAGTACTTC. The chain employs TRBV4-3 and TRBJ2-5, with 14 bases identical to TRBD2. The CDR3 extends over 17 amino acids. Germline V gives CDR1 LGHNA, CDR2 YSLEER. V shed 1 base and J 5 bases; nucleotides not matched to a gene: 6.

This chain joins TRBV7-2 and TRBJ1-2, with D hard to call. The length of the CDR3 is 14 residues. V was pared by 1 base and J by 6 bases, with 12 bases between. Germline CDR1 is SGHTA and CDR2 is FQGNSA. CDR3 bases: TGTGCCAGCAGCTTAGAAGGGAGTAGAAATGGCTACACCTTC. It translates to CASSLEGSRNGYTF. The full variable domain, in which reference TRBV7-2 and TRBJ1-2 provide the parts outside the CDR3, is GAGVSQSPSNKVTEKGKDVELRCDPISGHTALYWYRQSLGQGLEFLIYFQGNSAPDKSGLPSDRFSAERTGGSVSTLTIQRTQQEDSAVYLCASSLEGSRNGYTFGSGTRLTVV.

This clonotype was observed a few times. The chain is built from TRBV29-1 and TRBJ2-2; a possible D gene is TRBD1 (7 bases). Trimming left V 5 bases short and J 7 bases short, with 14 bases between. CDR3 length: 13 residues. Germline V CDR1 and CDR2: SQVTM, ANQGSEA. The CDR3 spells CSVTPRGDGELFF. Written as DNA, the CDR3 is TGCAGCGTTACACCCAGGGGGGACGGGGAGCTGTTTTTT.

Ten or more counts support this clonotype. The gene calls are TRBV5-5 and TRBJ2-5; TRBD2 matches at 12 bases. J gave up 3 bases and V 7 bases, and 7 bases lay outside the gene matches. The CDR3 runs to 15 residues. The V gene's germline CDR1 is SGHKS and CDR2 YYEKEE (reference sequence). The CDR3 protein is CASGPRLAGEETQYF. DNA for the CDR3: TGTGCCAGCGGCCCTCGACTAGCGGGGGAAGAGACCCAGTACTTC.

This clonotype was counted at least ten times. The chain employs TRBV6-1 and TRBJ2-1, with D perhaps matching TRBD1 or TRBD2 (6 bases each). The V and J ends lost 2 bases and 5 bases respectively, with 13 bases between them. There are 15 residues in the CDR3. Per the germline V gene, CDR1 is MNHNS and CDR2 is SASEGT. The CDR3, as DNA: TGTGCCAGCAGTGAAAGGGGGGCATCGAACAATGAGCAGTTCTTC. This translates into CASSERGASNNEQFF.

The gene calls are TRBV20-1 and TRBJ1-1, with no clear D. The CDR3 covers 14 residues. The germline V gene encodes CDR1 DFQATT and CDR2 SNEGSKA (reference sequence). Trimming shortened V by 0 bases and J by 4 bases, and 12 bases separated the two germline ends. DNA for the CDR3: TGCAGTGCTAGAGATCCTGGGTTGGCCACTGAAGCTTTCTTT. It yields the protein CSARDPGLATEAFF.

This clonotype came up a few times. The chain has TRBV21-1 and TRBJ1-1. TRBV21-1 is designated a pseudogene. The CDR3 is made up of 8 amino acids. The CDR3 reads CASKEAFF. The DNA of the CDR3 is TGTGCCAGCAAAGAAGCTTTCTTT.

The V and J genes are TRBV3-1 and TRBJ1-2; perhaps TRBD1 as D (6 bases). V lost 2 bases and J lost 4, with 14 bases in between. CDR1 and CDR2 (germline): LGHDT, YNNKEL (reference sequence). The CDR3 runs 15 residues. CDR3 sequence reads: CASSQLAGACYGYTF. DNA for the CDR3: TGTGCCAGCAGCCAACTGGCAGGGGCATGCTATGGCTACACCTTC.

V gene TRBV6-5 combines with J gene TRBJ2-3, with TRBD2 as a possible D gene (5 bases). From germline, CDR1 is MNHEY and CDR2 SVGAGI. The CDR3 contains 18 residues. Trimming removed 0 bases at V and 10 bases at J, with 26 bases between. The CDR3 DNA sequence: TGTGCCAGCAGTTACTCGCCGATGCACCAGATAGCCTCCGGGGCGCAGTATTTT. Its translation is CASSYSPMHQIASGAQYF.

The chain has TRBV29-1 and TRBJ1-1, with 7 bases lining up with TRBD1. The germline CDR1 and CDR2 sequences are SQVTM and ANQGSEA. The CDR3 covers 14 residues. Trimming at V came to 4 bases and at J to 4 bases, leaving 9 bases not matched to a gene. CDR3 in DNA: TGCAGCGTTGTCGAGGGCCGACAGGGCACTGAAGCTTTCTTT. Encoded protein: CSVVEGRQGTEAFF.

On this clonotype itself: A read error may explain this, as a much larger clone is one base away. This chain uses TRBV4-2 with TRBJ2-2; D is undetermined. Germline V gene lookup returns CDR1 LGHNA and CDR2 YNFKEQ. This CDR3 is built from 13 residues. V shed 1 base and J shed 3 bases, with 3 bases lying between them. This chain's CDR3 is CASSQGHTGELFF. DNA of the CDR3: TGTGCCAGCAGCCAAGGTCACACCGGGGAGCTGTTTTTT.

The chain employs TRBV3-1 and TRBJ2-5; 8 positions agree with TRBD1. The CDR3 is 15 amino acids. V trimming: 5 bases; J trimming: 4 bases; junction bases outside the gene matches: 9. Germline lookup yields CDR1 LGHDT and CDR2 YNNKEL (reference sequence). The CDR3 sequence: CASSSTTGAIETQYF. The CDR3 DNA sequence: TGTGCCAGCAGCAGCACGACAGGGGCCATAGAGACCCAGTACTTC.